These 3 T cell receptor beta chains came from one sample sequenced in a study of blood T cell repertoires in COVID-19. TCRdb's table, derived via immunoSEQ multiplex PCR, lists solely in-frame clones and lacks some. The table has about 220,000 clones, roughly 85% seen once. The specimen was peripheral blood. The receptor set was obtained from a man between 45 and 60 years old who had recovered from COVID-19.

The V call is TRBV5-4, the J call TRBJ1-2; 9 bases are a match to TRBD1. The germline CDR1 and CDR2 sequences are SGHNT and YYREEE (reference sequence). V lost 6 bases and J lost 3; bases outside the gene matches: 9. The CDR3 extends over 15 amino acids. The CDR3 region has the DNA TGTGCCAGCACCGGTTCCGGGACAGGGTACTATGGCTACACCTTC. Residues: CASTGSGTGYYGYTF.

The chain employs TRBV27 and TRBJ2-5, with 12 positions matching TRBD2. Germline CDR1 and CDR2: MNHEY and SMNVEV (reference sequence). The CDR3 spans 16 residues. V lost 2 bases and J lost 4; bases outside the gene matches: 5. CDR3 coding DNA: TGTGCCAGCAGTTTAAAGACTAGCGGGAGCCCAGAGACCCAGTACTTC. Translated, it gives CASSLKTSGSPETQYF.

V gene TRBV2 combines with J gene TRBJ2-1, with 7 bases aligning to TRBD2. The germline V gene encodes CDR1 SNHLY and CDR2 FYNNEI. J lost 8 bases, V lost 6 bases, and 13 bases had no gene match. The CDR3 covers 15 residues. CDR3 sequence: CASRVTSSGGDEQFF. CDR3 nucleotide sequence: TGTGCCAGCAGGGTGACTAGTAGTGGGGGGGATGAGCAGTTCTTC. Supplemented by reference TRBV2 and TRBJ2-1, the full variable domain reads EPEVTQTPSHQVTQMGQEVILRCVPISNHLYFYWYRQILGQKVEFLVSFYNNEISEKSEIFDDQFSVERPDGSNFTLKIRSTKLEDSAMYFCASRVTSSGGDEQFFGPGTRLTVL.